Sequencing of this T cell receptor (beta chain) was carried out in a study of beta chain features in type 1 diabetes. Turning to the study itself: Age, gender, cell numbers and subset yield matched between patients and controls. Study results and caveats: Type 1 diabetes patients had VDJ junctions that carried fewer insertions and more deletions.

The isolated RNA, all of it, was reverse transcribed, so expressed TCRB transcripts were what got sequenced. This table comes from immunoSEQ multiplex PCR, and its TCRdb copy is limited to in-frame clones, with some not included. The sample lists 900,000 or so clones, 17% occurring once. A few counts support this clone. Its specificity is not known. V lost 6 bases and J 3 bases, leaving 16 bases between the germline ends. The length of the CDR3 is 14 residues. Germline values: CDR1 SGHDT, CDR2 YYEEEE. Sequencing input: naive CD4+ T cells from blood. The TCR originated in a woman younger than 35 in good health. This chain connects TRBV5-6 to TRBJ2-7, with D perhaps TRBD1 (5 bases). The CDR3 DNA is TGTGCCAGCACGATGGGAACAGGAGACTACGAGCAGTACTTC. Its protein product is CASTMGTGDYEQYF.